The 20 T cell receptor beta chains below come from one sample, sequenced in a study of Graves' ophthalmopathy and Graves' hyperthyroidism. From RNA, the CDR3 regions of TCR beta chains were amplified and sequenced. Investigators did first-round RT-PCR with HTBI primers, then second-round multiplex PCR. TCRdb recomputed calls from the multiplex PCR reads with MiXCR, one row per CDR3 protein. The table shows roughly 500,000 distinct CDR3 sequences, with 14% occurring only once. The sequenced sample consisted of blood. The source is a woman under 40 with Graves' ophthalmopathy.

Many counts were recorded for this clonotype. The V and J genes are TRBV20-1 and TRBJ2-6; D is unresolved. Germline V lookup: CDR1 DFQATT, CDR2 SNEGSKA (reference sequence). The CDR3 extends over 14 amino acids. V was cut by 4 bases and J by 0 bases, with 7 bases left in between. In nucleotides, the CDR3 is TGCAGTGCTATGGACCTCTCTGGGGCCAACGTCCTGACTTTC. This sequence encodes CSAMDLSGANVLTF.

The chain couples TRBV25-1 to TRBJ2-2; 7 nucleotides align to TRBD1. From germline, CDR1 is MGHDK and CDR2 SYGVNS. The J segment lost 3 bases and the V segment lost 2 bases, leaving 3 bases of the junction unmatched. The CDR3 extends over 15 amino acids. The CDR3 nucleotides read TGTGCCAGCAGTGAACCCGACAGGGACACCGGGGAGCTGTTTTTT. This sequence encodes CASSEPDRDTGELFF.

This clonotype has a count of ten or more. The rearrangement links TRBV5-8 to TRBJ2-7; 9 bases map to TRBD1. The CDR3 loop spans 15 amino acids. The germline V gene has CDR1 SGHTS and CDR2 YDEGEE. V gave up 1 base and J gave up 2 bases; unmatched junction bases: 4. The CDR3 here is CASSLPGQGTYEQYF. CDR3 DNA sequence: TGTGCCAGCAGCTTGCCGGGACAGGGAACCTACGAGCAGTACTTC.

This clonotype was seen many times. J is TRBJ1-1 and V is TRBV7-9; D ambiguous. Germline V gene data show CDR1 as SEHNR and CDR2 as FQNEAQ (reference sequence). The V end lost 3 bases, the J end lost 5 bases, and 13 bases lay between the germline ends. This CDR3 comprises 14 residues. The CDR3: CASSLSSSRTEAFF. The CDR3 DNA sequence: TGTGCCAGCAGCTTGTCGTCTTCCCGAACTGAAGCTTTCTTT.

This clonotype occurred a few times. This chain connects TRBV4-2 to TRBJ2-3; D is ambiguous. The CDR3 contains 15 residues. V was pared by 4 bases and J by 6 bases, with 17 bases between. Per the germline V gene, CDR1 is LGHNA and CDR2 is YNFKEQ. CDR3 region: CASSLDLSQSDTQYF. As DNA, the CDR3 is TGTGCCAGCAGCCTTGATCTATCACAGTCCGATACGCAGTATTTT.

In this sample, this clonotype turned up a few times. In nucleotides, the CDR3 is TGTGCCAGCAGGGTATTAGAAGCTTTCTTT. It translates to CASRVLEAFF. This sequence joins TRBV2 and TRBJ1-1; D is ambiguous. Germline CDR1 and CDR2: SNHLY and FYNNEI. V gave up 6 bases and J gave up 8 bases, with 7 bases separating them. The CDR3 contains 10 residues.

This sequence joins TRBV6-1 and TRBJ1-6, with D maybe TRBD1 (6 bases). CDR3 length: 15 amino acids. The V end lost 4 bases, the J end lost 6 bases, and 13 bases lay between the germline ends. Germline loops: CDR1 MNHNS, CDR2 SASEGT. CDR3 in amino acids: CASSGEGGSNSPLHF. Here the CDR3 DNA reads TGTGCCAGCAGTGGCGAGGGGGGAAGTAATTCACCCCTCCACTTT.

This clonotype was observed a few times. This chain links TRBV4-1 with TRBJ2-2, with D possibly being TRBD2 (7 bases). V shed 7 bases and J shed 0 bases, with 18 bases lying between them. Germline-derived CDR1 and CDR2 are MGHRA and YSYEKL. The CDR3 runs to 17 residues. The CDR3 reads CASTDLRGAANTGELFF. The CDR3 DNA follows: TGCGCCAGCACCGACCTTCGGGGGGCCGCGAACACCGGGGAGCTGTTTTTT.

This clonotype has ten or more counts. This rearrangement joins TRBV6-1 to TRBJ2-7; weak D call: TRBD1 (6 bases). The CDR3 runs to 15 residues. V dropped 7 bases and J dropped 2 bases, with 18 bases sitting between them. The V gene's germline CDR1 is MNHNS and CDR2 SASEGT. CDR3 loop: CASNRDIPSAYEQYF. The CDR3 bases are TGTGCCAGCAACCGGGACATTCCCTCGGCCTACGAGCAGTACTTC.

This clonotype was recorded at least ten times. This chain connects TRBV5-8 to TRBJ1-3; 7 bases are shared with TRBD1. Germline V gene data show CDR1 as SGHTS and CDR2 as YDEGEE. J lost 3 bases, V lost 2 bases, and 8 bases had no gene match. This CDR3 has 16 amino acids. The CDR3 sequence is CASSFTLTGVGNTIYF. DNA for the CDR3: TGTGCCAGCAGCTTTACCCTAACAGGGGTTGGAAACACCATATATTTT.

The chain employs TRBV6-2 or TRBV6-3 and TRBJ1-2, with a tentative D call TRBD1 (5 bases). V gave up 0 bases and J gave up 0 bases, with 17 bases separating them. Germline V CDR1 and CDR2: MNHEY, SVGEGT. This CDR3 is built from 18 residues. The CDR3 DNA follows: TGTGCCAGCAGTTACTCGCTGATAGGGGCAGCTACTAACTATGGCTACACCTTC. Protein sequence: CASSYSLIGAATNYGYTF.

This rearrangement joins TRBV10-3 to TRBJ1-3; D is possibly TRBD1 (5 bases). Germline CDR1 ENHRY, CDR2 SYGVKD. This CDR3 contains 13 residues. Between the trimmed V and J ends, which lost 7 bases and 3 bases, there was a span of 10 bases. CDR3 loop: CAIMRDYGNTIYF. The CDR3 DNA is TGTGCCATCATGAGGGACTATGGAAACACCATATATTTT.

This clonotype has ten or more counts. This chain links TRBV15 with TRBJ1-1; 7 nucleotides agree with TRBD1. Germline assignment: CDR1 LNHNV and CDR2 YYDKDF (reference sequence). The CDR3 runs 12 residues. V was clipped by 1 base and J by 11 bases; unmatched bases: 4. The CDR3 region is CATSRATGRAFF. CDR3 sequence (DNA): TGTGCCACCAGCAGAGCGACAGGGCGCGCTTTCTTT.

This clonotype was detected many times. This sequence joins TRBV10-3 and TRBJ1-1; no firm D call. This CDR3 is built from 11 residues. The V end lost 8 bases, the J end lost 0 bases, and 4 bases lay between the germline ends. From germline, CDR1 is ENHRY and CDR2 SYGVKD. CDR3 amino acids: CAISMNTEAFF. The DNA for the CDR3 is TGTGCCATCTCCATGAACACTGAAGCTTTCTTT.

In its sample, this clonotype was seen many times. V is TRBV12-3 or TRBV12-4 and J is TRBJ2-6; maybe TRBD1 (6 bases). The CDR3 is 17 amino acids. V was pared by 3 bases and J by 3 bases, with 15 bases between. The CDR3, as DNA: TGTGCCAGCAGTTTGGCAGGGGCTTGGTATGGGGCCAACGTCCTGACTTTC. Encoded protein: CASSLAGAWYGANVLTF.

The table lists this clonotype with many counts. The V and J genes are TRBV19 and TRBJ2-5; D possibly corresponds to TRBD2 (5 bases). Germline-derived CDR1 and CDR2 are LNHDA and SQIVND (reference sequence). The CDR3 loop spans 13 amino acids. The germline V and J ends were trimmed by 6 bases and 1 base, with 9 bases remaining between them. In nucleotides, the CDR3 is TGTGCCAGTAGACCCCTAGCCCAAGAGACCCAGTACTTC. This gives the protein CASRPLAQETQYF.

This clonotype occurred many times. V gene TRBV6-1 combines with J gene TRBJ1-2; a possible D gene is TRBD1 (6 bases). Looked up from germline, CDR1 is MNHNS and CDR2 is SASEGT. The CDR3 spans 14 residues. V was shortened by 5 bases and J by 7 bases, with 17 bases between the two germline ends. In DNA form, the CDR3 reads TGTGCCAGCAGTCCCCTGGGGGGCCAGGGTGGCTACACCTTC. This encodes CASSPLGGQGGYTF.

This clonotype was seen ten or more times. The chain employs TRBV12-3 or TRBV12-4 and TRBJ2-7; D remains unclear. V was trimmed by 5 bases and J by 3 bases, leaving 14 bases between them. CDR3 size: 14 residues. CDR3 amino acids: CASSPLGSNYEQYF. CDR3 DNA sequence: TGTGCCAGCAGTCCCCTGGGCAGCAACTACGAGCAGTACTTC.

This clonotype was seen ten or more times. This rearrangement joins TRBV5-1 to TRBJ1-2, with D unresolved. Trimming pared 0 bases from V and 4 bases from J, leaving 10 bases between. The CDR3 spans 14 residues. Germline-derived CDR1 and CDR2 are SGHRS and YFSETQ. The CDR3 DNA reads TGCGCCAGCAGCTTGGTTTCCAAGGGCTATGGCTACACCTTC. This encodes CASSLVSKGYGYTF.

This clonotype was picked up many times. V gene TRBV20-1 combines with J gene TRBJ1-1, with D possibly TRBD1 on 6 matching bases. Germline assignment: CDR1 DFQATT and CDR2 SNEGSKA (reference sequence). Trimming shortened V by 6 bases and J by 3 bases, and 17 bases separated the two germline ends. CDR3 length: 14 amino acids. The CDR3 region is CSARRGALDTEAFF. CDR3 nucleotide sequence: TGCAGTGCCCGCCGGGGGGCGCTTGACACTGAAGCTTTCTTT.